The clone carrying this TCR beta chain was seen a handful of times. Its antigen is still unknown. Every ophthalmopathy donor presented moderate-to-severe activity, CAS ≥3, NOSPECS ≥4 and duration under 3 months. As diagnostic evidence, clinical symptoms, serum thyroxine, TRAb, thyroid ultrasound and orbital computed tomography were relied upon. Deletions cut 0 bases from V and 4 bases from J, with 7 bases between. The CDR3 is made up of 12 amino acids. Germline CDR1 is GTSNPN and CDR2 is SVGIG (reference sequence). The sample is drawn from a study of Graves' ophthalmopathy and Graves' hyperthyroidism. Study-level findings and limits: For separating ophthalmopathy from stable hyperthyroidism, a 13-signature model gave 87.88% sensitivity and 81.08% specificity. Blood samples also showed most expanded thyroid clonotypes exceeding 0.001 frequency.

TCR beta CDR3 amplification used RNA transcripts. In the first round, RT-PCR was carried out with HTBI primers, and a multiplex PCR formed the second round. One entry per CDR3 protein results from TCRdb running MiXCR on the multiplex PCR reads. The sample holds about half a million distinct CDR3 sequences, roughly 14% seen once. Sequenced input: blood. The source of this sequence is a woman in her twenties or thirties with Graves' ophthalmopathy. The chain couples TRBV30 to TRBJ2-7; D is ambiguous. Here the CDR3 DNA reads TGTGCCTGGAGTGTAGGGAATTACGAGCAGTACTTC. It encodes CAWSVGNYEQYF.